A selection of T cell receptor beta chains follows, all from one sample in a study of T cell responses to AZD1222 COVID-19 vaccine. The method was immunoSEQ multiplex PCR; TCRdb's version includes in-frame clones alone and lacks a portion of them. The data contain about 170,000 clones, 90% of them singletons. The sequenced sample was peripheral blood, obtained on day 0 of AZD1222 vaccination. The origin of the receptors is an adult in good health. CDR3s include the opening cysteine and the closing phenylalanine or tryptophan. The D gene is left open where the match is weak. Clone size is given for some rows only: seen once, a few or many times, or a class if the clone is expanded.

D,J,V,size,DNA,CDR3
.,TRBJ2-7,TRBV19,.,TGTGCCAGTAGTATTGGTGGTAGCGAGCAGTACTTC,CASSIGGSEQYF
TRBD1,TRBJ1-6,TRBV27,.,TGTGCCAGCACAGATCGACCGGGACAGCCTAATTCACCCCTCCACTTT,CASTDRPGQPNSPLHF
TRBD1,TRBJ2-2,TRBV15,once,TGTGCCACCAGCAGAGGACAGGGGGCCGGGGAGCTGTTTTTT,CATSRGQGAGELFF
.,TRBJ2-2,TRBV6-5,.,TGTGCCAGCTCATCAGGAAGACTGAACACCGGGGAGCTGTTTTTT,CASSSGRLNTGELFF
.,TRBJ2-5,TRBV7-9,.,TGTGCCAGCAGCCCACACGGGGGCCCTGGGGACCAGTACTTC,CASSPHGGPGDQYF
.,TRBJ1-2,TRBV18,few,TGTGCCAGCTCACCAGGGCTCTTTCCCGCTAACTATGGCTACACCTTC,CASSPGLFPANYGYTF
TRBD2,TRBJ2-1,TRBV12-5,.,TGTGCTAGTGGGGGACTAAGCTCCTACAATGAGCAGTTCTTC,CASGGLSSYNEQFF
TRBD2,TRBJ2-3,TRBV4-2,.,TGTGCCAGCAGCCGAGAAAGCGGGGTTAGCACAGATACGCAGTATTTT,CASSRESGVSTDTQYF
.,TRBJ2-5,TRBV29-1,.,TGCAGCGTTGAGGAGATCCAAGAGACCCAGTACTTC,CSVEEIQETQYF
.,TRBJ1-1,TRBV18,.,TGTGCCAGCTCACTGCAGGGGATCGGGAACACTGAAGCTTTCTTT,CASSLQGIGNTEAFF
TRBD1,TRBJ1-1,TRBV19,.,TGTGCCAGTAGTATACGGCTCCTACAGGGGGTAAGGACTGAAGCTTTCTTT,CASSIRLLQGVRTEAFF
TRBD1,TRBJ1-6,TRBV5-4,.,TGTGCCAGCAGCACCTGGACAGGGCCCAATTCACCCCTCCACTTT,CASSTWTGPNSPLHF
.,TRBJ2-1,TRBV7-8,.,TGTGCCAGCAGCCAGACCTTAAGCGACCCCCACAATGAGCAGTTCTTC,CASSQTLSDPHNEQFF
TRBD1,TRBJ1-6,TRBV7-3,.,TGTGCCAGCAGCTTAGGGACAGCAAATAATTCACCCCTCCACTTT,CASSLGTANNSPLHF
.,TRBJ1-2,TRBV7-3,.,TGTGCCAGCAGCTTAGCCCCCATATATGGCTACACCTTC,CASSLAPIYGYTF
.,TRBJ1-6,TRBV5-1,once,TGCGCCAGCAGCTTAGGACGGGCAGGCGATTCACCCCTCCACTTT,CASSLGRAGDSPLHF
.,TRBJ2-7,TRBV1,.,TGCACCAGCAGCAGTAGCGGGGGGGCCCACGAGCAGTACTTC,CTSSSSGGAHEQYF
TRBD2,TRBJ2-1,TRBV6-2/TRBV6-3,.,TGTGCCAGCAGTTACGATCCTAGCGGGGGGGCCGTTTACAATGAGCAGTTCTTC,CASSYDPSGGAVYNEQFF
.,TRBJ1-3,TRBV18,once,TGTGCCAGCTCACCCAGCAGGGGTCCCGGAAACACCATATATTTT,CASSPSRGPGNTIYF
TRBD1,TRBJ1-2,TRBV28,once,TGTGCCAGCAGGACAGGGGTGGGGAACTATGGCTACACCTTC,CASRTGVGNYGYTF
.,TRBJ2-2,TRBV9,once,TGTGCCAGCAGCCCTAGGGGGGGCGGGGAGAGGCTCGCCGGGGAGCTGTTTTTT,CASSPRGGGERLAGELFF
TRBD1,TRBJ1-2,TRBV4-2,.,TGTGCCAGCAGCCAGGGACAGGATACTAACTATGGCTACACCTTC,CASSQGQDTNYGYTF
.,TRBJ2-3,TRBV9,.,TGTGCCAGCAGCGTCACAGGACCGGATACGCAGTATTTT,CASSVTGPDTQYF
.,TRBJ2-7,TRBV14,.,TGTGCCAGCAGCCAAAAGCCACCGGGGCGGACCACGTCCTTCTACGAGCAGTACTTC,CASSQKPPGRTTSFYEQYF
.,TRBJ1-2,TRBV20-1,.,TGCAGTGCTAGAGTTGATACGACCTACACCTTC,CSARVDTTYTF
.,TRBJ2-7,TRBV5-1,.,TGCGCCAGCAGCGAACATCCGACTAGATCCTACGAGCAGTACTTC,CASSEHPTRSYEQYF
.,TRBJ2-3,TRBV5-1,once,TGCGCCAGCAGAACTGACTCTAGCACAGATACGCAGTATTTT,CASRTDSSTDTQYF
TRBD1,TRBJ2-7,TRBV19,.,TGTGCCAGTTCACCGGGACAGGGGGCGAGGGAGCAGTACTTC,CASSPGQGAREQYF
TRBD1,TRBJ1-5,TRBV30,.,TGTGCCTGGAGCGAACAGGGGGGGTTTGGTCAGCCCCAGCATTTT,CAWSEQGGFGQPQHF
.,TRBJ2-3,TRBV10-3,.,TGTGCCATCAGTGCCTCGGACTATACAGATACGCAGTATTTT,CAISASDYTDTQYF
.,TRBJ2-1,TRBV20-1,.,TGCAGTGCTAGTGACCCCAGCTACAATGAGCAGTTCTTC,CSASDPSYNEQFF
TRBD1,TRBJ2-2,TRBV29-1,.,TGCAGCGTTGCTTTTTCAGGGGGAAACACCGGGGAGCTGTTTTTT,CSVAFSGGNTGELFF
TRBD1,TRBJ1-2,TRBV19,.,TGTGCCAGTAGTCCGAGGACAGGGGGATCGGATGGCTACACCTTC,CASSPRTGGSDGYTF
.,TRBJ2-5,TRBV11-2,once,TGTGCCAGCAGCGGCCCTTCGGTGAGAGAGACCCAGTACTTC,CASSGPSVRETQYF
TRBD2,TRBJ2-2,TRBV2,.,TGTGCCAGCAGGCTACGCGGGGGAACCGGGGAGCTGTTTTTT,CASRLRGGTGELFF
.,TRBJ2-6,TRBV3-1/TRBV3-2,.,TGTGCCAGCAGCCCGCCAGGGGCCAACGTCCTGACTTTC,CASSPPGANVLTF
.,TRBJ1-1,TRBV12-3/TRBV12-4,once,TGTGCCAGCAGTCTAAACCCTGGGACTGAAGCTTTCTTT,CASSLNPGTEAFF
TRBD2,TRBJ2-5,TRBV4-2,.,TGTGCCAGCAGCCAGAATAGCGGGGGGGCAGAGACCCAGTACTTC,CASSQNSGGAETQYF
.,TRBJ2-1,TRBV7-2,.,TGTGCCAGCAGCCCATTCGGAGTTTACAATGAGCAGTTCTTC,CASSPFGVYNEQFF
TRBD2,TRBJ2-1,TRBV7-3,.,TGTGCCAGCAGCTTAGCTAGCGGGGGGGCGAGCTCCTACAATGAGCAGTTCTTC,CASSLASGGASSYNEQFF
.,TRBJ2-5,TRBV18,.,TGTGCCAGCTCACCCGGGGCGCAAGAGACCCAGTACTTC,CASSPGAQETQYF